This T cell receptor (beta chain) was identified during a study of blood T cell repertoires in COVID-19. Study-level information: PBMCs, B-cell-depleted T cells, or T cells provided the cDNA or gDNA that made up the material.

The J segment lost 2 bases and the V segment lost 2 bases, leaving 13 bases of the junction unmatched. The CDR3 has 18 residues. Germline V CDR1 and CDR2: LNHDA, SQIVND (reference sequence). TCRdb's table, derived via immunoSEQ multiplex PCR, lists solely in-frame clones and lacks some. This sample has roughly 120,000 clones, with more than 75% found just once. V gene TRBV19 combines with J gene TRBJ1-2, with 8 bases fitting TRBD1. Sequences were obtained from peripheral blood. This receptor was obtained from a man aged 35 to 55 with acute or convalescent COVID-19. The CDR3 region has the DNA TGTGCCAGTAGTATACAAGGTGTAGTGCAGGGGGCGAACTATGGCTACACCTTC. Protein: CASSIQGVVQGANYGYTF.